This T cell receptor (beta chain) was captured in a study of T-cell reconstitution after alpha-beta-depleted transplantation in children. The CDR3 sequence is 13 residues long. Unmatched junction bases numbered 4, after V lost 8 bases and J lost 4 bases. This clonotype was picked up many times. As yet, its antigen is unknown. Study-wide results and limits: Some patients showed high day-60 TCRbeta diversity, which derived from surviving recipient T cells and thymic progenitors. Reportedly, alpha-beta T cells present about two months post-transplant originated from several hundred expanded clones of graft origin.

Unique molecular identifiers were used to barcode this TCRbeta library. A single record per CDR3 protein comes from TCRdb applying MiXCR to the PCR reads. The sample yields about 300,000 distinct CDR3 sequences, 9.5% to 13% seen once. The receptor comes from a boy younger than two with acute myeloid leukemia, due to receive a stem cell transplant. This rearrangement joins TRBV12-3 or TRBV12-4 to TRBJ2-1; 8 nucleotides match TRBD1. Sequencing was performed on PBMCs, taken before TCRalphabeta/CD19-depleted stem cell transplant. This CDR3 is CASQGDRYNEQFF. The CDR3 nucleotides read TGTGCCAGCCAAGGGGACAGGTACAATGAGCAGTTCTTC.